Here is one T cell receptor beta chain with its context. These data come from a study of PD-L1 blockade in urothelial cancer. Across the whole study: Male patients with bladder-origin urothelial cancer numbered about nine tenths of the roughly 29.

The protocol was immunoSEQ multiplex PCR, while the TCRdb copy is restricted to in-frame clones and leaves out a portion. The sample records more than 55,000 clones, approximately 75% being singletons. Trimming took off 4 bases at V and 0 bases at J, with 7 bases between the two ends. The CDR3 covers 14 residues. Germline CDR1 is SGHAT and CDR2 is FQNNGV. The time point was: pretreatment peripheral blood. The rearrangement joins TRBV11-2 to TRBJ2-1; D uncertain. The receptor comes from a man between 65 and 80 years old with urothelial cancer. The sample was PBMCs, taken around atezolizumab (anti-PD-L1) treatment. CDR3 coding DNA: TGTGCCAGCAGCTCCGCGAGCTCCTACAATGAGCAGTTCTTC. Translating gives CASSSASSYNEQFF.